Sequencing of this T cell receptor beta chain was carried out in a study of blood T cell repertoires in COVID-19. At the level of the study: The study drew acute and convalescent COVID-19 samples from the United States, Italy and Spain. The analysed material was cDNA or gDNA that came from T cells, B-cell-depleted T cells, or PBMCs.

In the original workflow: How many nucleated cells were present was estimated from reference gene primer amplification. Sequencing used immunoSEQ multiplex PCR; TCRdb keeps in-frame clones, though not all of them. V and J calls plus clone size are reproduced from that table; the DNA served to infer D and trimming. The sample contains under 80,000 clones, around 87% of which appear only once. Between the trimmed V and J ends, which lost 7 bases and 3 bases, there was a span of 2 bases. The CDR3 totals 10 residues. Germline V gene sequence: CDR1 SNHLY, CDR2 FYNNEI. The source of this sequence is a man between 65 and 85 years old with acute or convalescent COVID-19. V is TRBV2 and J is TRBJ2-3; D remains unclear. Sequencing was performed on peripheral blood. The CDR3: CASTTDTQYF. The CDR3 DNA reads TGTGCCAGCACTACAGATACGCAGTATTTT.